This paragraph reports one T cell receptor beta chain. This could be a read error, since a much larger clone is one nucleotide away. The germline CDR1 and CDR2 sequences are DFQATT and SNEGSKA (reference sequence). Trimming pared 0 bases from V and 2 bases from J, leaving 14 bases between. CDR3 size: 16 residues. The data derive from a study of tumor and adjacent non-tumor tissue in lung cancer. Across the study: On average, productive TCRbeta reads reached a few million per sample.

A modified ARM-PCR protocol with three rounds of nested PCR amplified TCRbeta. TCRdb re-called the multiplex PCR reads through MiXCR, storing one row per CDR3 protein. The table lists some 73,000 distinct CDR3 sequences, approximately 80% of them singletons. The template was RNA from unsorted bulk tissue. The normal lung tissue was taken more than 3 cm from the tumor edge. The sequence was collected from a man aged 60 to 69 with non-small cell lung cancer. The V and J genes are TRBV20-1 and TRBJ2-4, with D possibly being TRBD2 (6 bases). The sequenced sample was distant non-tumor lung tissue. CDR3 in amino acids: CSARDLSGCTKNIQYF. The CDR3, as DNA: TGCAGTGCTAGAGATTTAAGCGGGTGCACCAAAAACATTCAGTACTTC.